The rows below give T cell receptor beta chains drawn from one sample of a study of radiation and T cells in renal cell carcinoma. Assay: immunoSEQ multiplex PCR; the TCRdb copy retains only in-frame clones and omits some. This table holds about 5,600 clones, 68% found once. The source material was tumor tissue, sampled from a patient whose treatment was nephrectomy without radiotherapy. The receptor source for this set is a human donor with renal cell carcinoma. Each CDR3 is given with its conserved first and last residue. A D gene is named only where the DNA matches it firmly. A clone size is listed for some rows: how often the clone was seen (once, few, many), or a class if it is expanded.

>.|TRBV28|.|TRBJ2-7
TGTGCCAGCAGCCCATGGGGGCAGGGCTACGAGCAGTACTTC
CASSPWGQGYEQYF
>few|TRBV29-1|.|TRBJ2-2
TGCAGCGTCGATGGGGTAGGCACCGGGGAGCTGTTTTTT
CSVDGVGTGELFF
>.|TRBV7-9|.|TRBJ2-1
TGTGCCAGCAGGCAAAGCCGGGACTTAAACTACAATGAGCAGTTCTTC
CASRQSRDLNYNEQFF
>.|TRBV7-9|.|TRBJ1-2
TGTGCCAGCAGCTTAGGGGAGGGGAGCTATGGCTACACCTTC
CASSLGEGSYGYTF
>.|TRBV5-6|TRBD2|TRBJ2-1
TGTGCCAGCAGCTTGGCGGCTAGCGGGAGTGATGAGCAGTTCTTC
CASSLAASGSDEQFF
>few|TRBV15|.|TRBJ2-2
TGTGCCACCAGCAGAGCGGGGGGCGAGGGGGCCGGGGAGCTGTTTTTT
CATSRAGGEGAGELFF
>few|TRBV6-1|.|TRBJ2-7
TGTGCCAGCAGTGAATTTGGGCAGAACCCCTACGAGCAGTACTTC
CASSEFGQNPYEQYF
>.|TRBV7-9|TRBD2|TRBJ2-1
TGTGCCAGCAGCCGCATTGGGGGGGTAAGCTCCTACAATGAGCAGTTCTTC
CASSRIGGVSSYNEQFF
>.|TRBV7-2|TRBD2|TRBJ2-1
TGTGCCAGCAGCCCCGCCGCGGGAGGGCCGTCCTACAATGAGCAGTTCTTC
CASSPAAGGPSYNEQFF
>few|TRBV29-1|TRBD2|TRBJ2-2
TGCAGCGTTGTAGGAGGGCGGGAGTACGCCACCGGGGAGCTGTTTTTT
CSVVGGREYATGELFF
>.|TRBV27|.|TRBJ2-5
TGTGCCAGCAGTTTGGATGTCTCAAACGTCAAGGAGACCCAGTACTTC
CASSLDVSNVKETQYF
>.|TRBV5-1|.|TRBJ2-2
TGCGCCAGCAGCTTGGTGGGGTCCGCCACCGGGGAGCTGTTTTTT
CASSLVGSATGELFF
>.|TRBV4-2|TRBD1|TRBJ1-5
TGTGCCAGCAGCCAAGAATTATTGGGGACAGCCGGGAATCAGCCCCAGCATTTT
CASSQELLGTAGNQPQHF
>.|TRBV7-9|.|TRBJ2-1
TGTGCCAGCAGCTTCCGGGACAACCCTGGGTCCTACAATGAGCAGTTCTTC
CASSFRDNPGSYNEQFF
>.|TRBV7-2|.|TRBJ2-5
TGTGCCAGCAGCTTAGGGGGTTCCGTTCGGCGGGAGACCCAGTACTTC
CASSLGGSVRRETQYF
>.|TRBV28|.|TRBJ2-7
TGTGCCAGCAGCCAAGACAAATTTGTCGACGAGCAGTACTTC
CASSQDKFVDEQYF
>.|TRBV7-9|.|TRBJ2-5
TGTGCCAGCAGCCGGCCAGGGGGAGGGGCAAAGACCCAGTACTTC
CASSRPGGGAKTQYF
>.|TRBV27|.|TRBJ2-2
TGTGCCAGCAGTTTATGGGGCACCGGGGAGCTGTTTTTT
CASSLWGTGELFF
>.|TRBV2|TRBD2|TRBJ2-1
TGTGCCAGCAGGGCAGCCGGGACTAGCGGGAGGAGTGAGCAGTTCTTC
CASRAAGTSGRSEQFF
>.|TRBV6-5|.|TRBJ2-2
TGTGCCAGCAGTTTGGAGAAGGTATCGGAACACCGGGGAGCTGTTTTT
CASSLEKVSEHRGAVF
>.|TRBV30|.|TRBJ2-2
TGTGCCTGGAGTTGGGGACCTAACACCGGGGAGCTGTTTTTT
CAWSWGPNTGELFF
>once|TRBV5-5|.|TRBJ2-1
TGTGCCAGCAGCTTGGGAGCTTTCAATGAGCAGTTCTTC
CASSLGAFNEQFF
>.|TRBV5-1|.|TRBJ1-2
TGCGCCAGCAGCCTTGGGGCACCGTCTGCTAACTATGGCTACACCTTC
CASSLGAPSANYGYTF
>.|TRBV4-3|.|TRBJ2-2
TGCGCCAGCAGCCAAGAAAGGCCCGGGACTGCGAACACCGGGGAGCTGTTTTTT
CASSQERPGTANTGELFF
>.|TRBV6-1|TRBD2|TRBJ2-1
TGTGCCAGCAGTGAACGAAGCGGGAGGTACAATGAGCAGTTCTTC
CASSERSGRYNEQFF
>.|TRBV9|TRBD1|TRBJ2-5
TGTGCCAGCAGCGCCGCCCCGGACAGGGTAGAGACCCAGTACTTC
CASSAAPDRVETQYF
>few|TRBV5-8|.|TRBJ1-2
TGTGCCAGCGCAAGATCCACAGGGTTTCTTGGCTACACCTTC
CASARSTGFLGYTF
>.|TRBV5-1|.|TRBJ1-4
TGCGCCAGCAGCTTGGCCGCAGGCCCGGAGGAAAAACTGTTTTTT
CASSLAAGPEEKLFF
>.|TRBV4-3|.|TRBJ2-7
TGCGCCAGCAGCCAAACCGGGACCAGTTACGAGCAGTACTTC
CASSQTGTSYEQYF
>.|TRBV27|TRBD2|TRBJ2-3
TGTGCCAGCAGTCCAGCGGGACTAGCGGGAGGAGGGGCAGATACGCAGTATTTT
CASSPAGLAGGGADTQYF
>.|TRBV4-1|.|TRBJ2-1
TGCGCCAGCAGCCGAACGGGGTCCGGGACAAAATGGTACAATGAGCAGTTCTTC
CASSRTGSGTKWYNEQFF
>large|TRBV7-8|.|TRBJ2-1
TGTGCCAGCAGCTTAAGAGGGAATGAGCAGTTCTTC
CASSLRGNEQFF
>.|TRBV2|TRBD2|TRBJ2-5
TGTGCCAGCAGTGAGGGCGGGAGGGAGGAGACCCAGTACTTC
CASSEGGREETQYF
>.|TRBV18|.|TRBJ1-3
TGTGCCAGCTCACCAGTTCCCGGGTCGGGAAACACCATATATTTT
CASSPVPGSGNTIYF
>.|TRBV7-9|TRBD2|TRBJ2-2
TGTGCCAGCCGGGGGGAGGGAGCGAACACCGGGGAGCTGTTTTTT
CASRGEGANTGELFF
>few|TRBV9|.|TRBJ2-7
TGTGCCAGCAGCGTAGAGTCGGAGGGCCTGGGCGAGCAGTACTTC
CASSVESEGLGEQYF
>.|TRBV2|.|TRBJ2-7
TGTGCCAGCACGGACAGACCCTACGAGCAGTACTTC
CASTDRPYEQYF
>few|TRBV2|.|TRBJ2-7
TGTGCCAGCAGTGACAAAGGATACTCCTACGAGCAGTACTTC
CASSDKGYSYEQYF
>.|TRBV11-2|.|TRBJ2-3
TGTGCCAGCAGCGCGCGGGGTCAGCTCACAGATACGCAGTATTTT
CASSARGQLTDTQYF
>.|TRBV7-2|.|TRBJ2-1
TGTGCCAGCAGCTTCGGACTTTACAATGAGCAGTTCTTC
CASSFGLYNEQFF
>medium-sized|TRBV29-1|TRBD1|TRBJ1-2
TGCAGCGTTGAAGTCAAACAGGGGAGCTATGGCTACACCTTC
CSVEVKQGSYGYTF
>.|TRBV6-6|.|TRBJ2-2
TGTGCCAGCAGTTACTTGACGCGAGCGAACACCGGGGAGCTGTTTTTT
CASSYLTRANTGELFF
>.|TRBV21-1|.|TRBJ1-5
TGTGCCAGCAGCGACCGGGACAGACTAGGTAGCAATCAGCCCCAGCATTTT
CASSDRDRLGSNQPQHF
>.|TRBV7-2|TRBD2|TRBJ2-5
TGTGCCAGCAGCTTAAGTCTAGCGGGAGGGCAAGAGACCCAGTACTTC
CASSLSLAGGQETQYF
>.|TRBV4-2|.|TRBJ2-7
TGTGCCAGCAGCCAAGATAGGGAAACCTACGAGCAGTACTTC
CASSQDRETYEQYF
>.|TRBV7-2|.|TRBJ2-7
TGTGCCAGCAGCTTAGCTACGACAGAGCAGTACTTC
CASSLATTEQYF
>.|TRBV7-9|.|TRBJ2-5
TGTGCCAGCAGCGCCTTCGGACAGCGGGGTGAGACCCAGTACTTC
CASSAFGQRGETQYF
>.|TRBV5-1|.|TRBJ2-5
TGCGCCAGCAGGGAGCTTCTATCGTCGGAGACCCAGTACTTC
CASRELLSSETQYF
>.|TRBV6-6|.|TRBJ2-5
TGTGCCAGCAGTACCGCGGAGACCCAGTACTTC
CASSTAETQYF
>.|TRBV27|TRBD2|TRBJ2-5
TGTGCCAGCAGTTCGGCGGGAGGGGTGGAGACCCAGTACTTC
CASSSAGGVETQYF
>few|TRBV29-1|.|TRBJ2-2
TGCAGCGTTGAGACAGCGAACACCGGGGAGCTGTTTTTT
CSVETANTGELFF
>few|TRBV6-6|.|TRBJ2-2
TGTGCCATGGCAGGGCAGCCTACCGGGGAGCTGTTTTTT
CAMAGQPTGELFF
>.|TRBV27|.|TRBJ2-3
TGTGCCAGCAGTCCCACCAGAGATACGCAGTATTTT
CASSPTRDTQYF
>once|TRBV11-2|TRBD1|TRBJ1-2
TGTGCCAGCAGCTGGGACAGGGGGACCTATGGCTACACCTTC
CASSWDRGTYGYTF
>.|TRBV19|TRBD2|TRBJ2-1
TGTGCCAGTAGTATAGACAGGACTAGCGGGAGTGGTTACAATGAGCAGTTCTTC
CASSIDRTSGSGYNEQFF
>few|TRBV7-2|.|TRBJ2-1
TGTGCCAGCAGCCGGTACGGGGTGAACAATGAGCAGTTCTTC
CASSRYGVNNEQFF
>few|TRBV18|.|TRBJ1-1
TGTGCCAGCTCACCGAGTAAGAACACTGAAGCTTTCTTT
CASSPSKNTEAFF
>few|TRBV27|TRBD2|TRBJ2-7
TGTGCCAGCAGTTTAGCGGGAGGGGCCTACGAGCAGTACTTC
CASSLAGGAYEQYF
>.|TRBV19|.|TRBJ1-5
TGTGCCAGTAGGGGTCTTCTTGGTAGCAATCAGCCCCAGCATTTT
CASRGLLGSNQPQHF
>.|TRBV30|.|TRBJ1-2
TGTGCCTGGAGTGTACTACAGCTTGGCGGCTACACCTTC
CAWSVLQLGGYTF